Listed below are T cell receptor beta chains from one sample, sequenced in a study of blood T cells in healthy people across ages. Using its own MiXCR run on the 5' RACE reads, TCRdb lists one record per CDR3 protein. The sample shows about 1,600,000 distinct CDR3 sequences, 42% of them seen only once. Sequencing was performed on blood. The receptors derive from a woman between 18 and 30 years old in good health. Both conserved end residues are part of each CDR3. D genes are given only for firm matches. Some rows have no size entry. The others give once, few or many, or a class for an expanded clone.

CDR3 protein,CDR3 DNA,V gene,clone size,J gene,D gene
CASSHGQVYEQYF,TGTGCCAGCAGCCACGGGCAGGTGTACGAGCAGTACTTC,TRBV28,NA,TRBJ2-7,NA
CATSREYRREAFF,TGTGCCACCAGCAGAGAATATCGGAGGGAAGCTTTCTTT,TRBV15,NA,TRBJ1-1,NA
CASSLDALAGNTGELFF,TGTGCCAGCAGCTTAGATGCACTAGCGGGGAACACCGGGGAGCTGTTTTTT,TRBV7-2,NA,TRBJ2-2,TRBD2
CASSEPGIDSLEQYF,TGTGCCAGCAGTGAACCAGGTATCGACAGCTTAGAGCAGTACTTC,TRBV25-1,NA,TRBJ2-5,NA
CSVPGSTEAFF,TGCAGCGTCCCTGGGTCCACTGAAGCTTTCTTT,TRBV29-1,NA,TRBJ1-1,NA
CSVWVWGRGIYEQYF,TGCAGCGTCTGGGTTTGGGGGCGGGGGATTTACGAGCAGTACTTC,TRBV29-1,few,TRBJ2-7,NA
CASSKTGGAPDEQYF,TGTGCCAGCAGCAAAACAGGGGGCGCTCCCGACGAGCAGTACTTC,TRBV25-1,NA,TRBJ2-7,TRBD1
CAGSFTGQGGADTQYF,TGCGCCGGCAGCTTCACTGGACAGGGGGGAGCAGATACGCAGTATTTT,TRBV5-1,NA,TRBJ2-3,TRBD1
CASSTTWEGAQYF,TGCGCCAGCAGCACTACTTGGGAAGGGGCCCAGTACTTC,TRBV5-1,NA,TRBJ2-5,NA
CASSLDPDISSTDTQYF,TGTGCCAGCAGCTTAGACCCGGACATCTCTAGCACAGATACGCAGTATTTT,TRBV7-8,NA,TRBJ2-3,NA
CASSTGRETQYF,TGTGCCAGCAGCACCGGACGAGAGACCCAGTACTTC,TRBV12-3/TRBV12-4,many,TRBJ2-5,NA
CASARDVLNQPQHF,TGTGCCAGCGCCCGGGACGTCCTAAATCAGCCCCAGCATTTT,TRBV12-3/TRBV12-4,NA,TRBJ1-5,NA
CSAPGQEGYTF,TGCAGTGCCCCGGGACAGGAGGGCTACACCTTC,TRBV20-1,NA,TRBJ1-2,TRBD1
CASSYSRSGQSTDTQYF,TGTGCCAGCAGTTACTCGAGGTCGGGACAGAGCACAGATACGCAGTATTTT,TRBV6-5,NA,TRBJ2-3,TRBD1
CASSLHYRTGNYGYTF,TGTGCCAGCAGCTTACATTACCGGACAGGGAACTATGGCTACACCTTC,TRBV7-2,NA,TRBJ1-2,TRBD1
CASGTPGSRHTDTQYF,TGTGCCAGCGGCACCCCGGGCAGTCGCCACACAGATACGCAGTATTTT,TRBV28,NA,TRBJ2-3,NA
CASSFAGTNEQYF,TGTGCCAGCAGTTTTGCCGGAACCAATGAGCAGTACTTC,TRBV12-3/TRBV12-4,once,TRBJ2-5,NA